This entry is about one TCR beta chain. Its target is not known. These data belong to a study of OX40 agonist ivuxolimab in advanced cancers. The study's findings and limits: Fewer expanded clones were found on average in CD4+ than in CD8+ T cells. In the 0.1-3.0 mg/kg groups, partial responders showed among the lowest expansion. At 0.1 to 3.0 mg/kg and by week 6, CD4+ and CD8+ T cells in the blood had expanded clonally.

Clones were read by immunoSEQ multiplex PCR, and TCRdb kept only the in-frame ones, dropping some. The data show over 60,000 clones, roughly 82% seen once. This receptor was taken from an adult with an advanced solid tumor such as melanoma, head and neck, liver or kidney cancer. The material sequenced was CD4+ or CD8+ T cells sorted from blood, taken in a trial of the OX40 agonist ivuxolimab.

CDR3 bases: TGTGCCAGCAGCACGACAGGGGGCAGGGAGACCCAGTACTTC. This gives the protein CASSTTGGRETQYF. This sequence joins TRBV5-6 and TRBJ2-5; 10 nucleotides line up with TRBD1. The V gene's germline CDR1 is SGHDT and CDR2 YYEEEE. This CDR3 contains 14 residues. The ends lost 4 bases at V and 5 bases at J; junction bases unmatched: 5.